Listed below are T cell receptor beta chains from one sample, sequenced in a study of T cells in Graves' hyperthyroidism and ophthalmopathy. In TCRdb, the multiplex PCR reads were re-called with MiXCR into one record per CDR3 protein. The sample yields some 560,000 distinct CDR3 sequences, about a sixth seen once. The sample was blood. The origin of the receptors is a woman in her twenties or thirties with Graves' hyperthyroidism. Each CDR3 is given with its conserved first and last residue. Each record gives: clone size, J gene, D gene, V gene, CDR3 DNA, CDR3 protein. A D gene is named only where the DNA matches it firmly. The listing skips clone size in some rows; elsewhere it reads once, few, many or a size class.

abundance: many
j_gene: TRBJ2-3
d_gene: .
v_gene: TRBV24-1
CDR3nt: TGTGCCACCGGGATAGCGGACGCGGGACCCGCAGATACGCAGTATTTT
CDR3aa: CATGIADAGPADTQYF

abundance: .
j_gene: TRBJ1-5
d_gene: .
v_gene: TRBV2
CDR3nt: TGTGCCAGCAGTGAACTAGGGGCCGAAAATCAGCCCCAGCATTTT
CDR3aa: CASSELGAENQPQHF

abundance: few
j_gene: TRBJ2-1
d_gene: .
v_gene: TRBV7-6
CDR3nt: TGTGCCAGCAGCCCTACCAACATCTTCGGTTCCTACAATGAGCAGTTCTTC
CDR3aa: CASSPTNIFGSYNEQFF

abundance: many
j_gene: TRBJ2-1
d_gene: .
v_gene: TRBV7-9
CDR3nt: TGTGCCACGGACGTCCAATGGCTGTTCTACAATGAGCAGTTCTTC
CDR3aa: CATDVQWLFYNEQFF

abundance: .
j_gene: TRBJ2-1
d_gene: TRBD1
v_gene: TRBV29-1
CDR3nt: TGCAGCGTTGCCACAGGGGCAACCTACAATGAGCAGTTCTTC
CDR3aa: CSVATGATYNEQFF

abundance: few
j_gene: TRBJ1-2
d_gene: .
v_gene: TRBV27
CDR3nt: TGTGCCAGCAGTTTATCGAAGGGGGGAAGTGCCTATGGCTACACCTTC
CDR3aa: CASSLSKGGSAYGYTF

abundance: many
j_gene: TRBJ1-2
d_gene: .
v_gene: TRBV6-7
CDR3nt: TGTGCCAGCAGTTACTCGCAGGGTGAGGACTATGGCTACACCTTC
CDR3aa: CASSYSQGEDYGYTF

abundance: many
j_gene: TRBJ1-1
d_gene: TRBD1
v_gene: TRBV7-2
CDR3nt: TGTGCCAGCAGCTTAGCCGGACAGGGGGCGCGAGCTTTCTTT
CDR3aa: CASSLAGQGARAFF

abundance: .
j_gene: TRBJ2-1
d_gene: TRBD2
v_gene: TRBV5-1
CDR3nt: TGCGCCAGCAGCGAAGGACTAGCGGGATGGTCCTACAATGAGCAGTTCTTC
CDR3aa: CASSEGLAGWSYNEQFF

abundance: .
j_gene: TRBJ2-1
d_gene: .
v_gene: TRBV7-6
CDR3nt: TGTGCCAGCAGCGCCGGGACAATCCTTGGTAATGAGCAGTTCTTC
CDR3aa: CASSAGTILGNEQFF

abundance: many
j_gene: TRBJ1-4
d_gene: .
v_gene: TRBV2
CDR3nt: TGTGCCAGCAGTGGGGAGACAGGCTATGAAAAACTGTTTTTT
CDR3aa: CASSGETGYEKLFF

abundance: many
j_gene: TRBJ1-5
d_gene: .
v_gene: TRBV6-2/TRBV6-3
CDR3nt: TGTGCCAGCAGTACCCCGACAGGCAGTTATAGCAATCAGCCCCAGCATTTT
CDR3aa: CASSTPTGSYSNQPQHF

abundance: few
j_gene: TRBJ1-5
d_gene: .
v_gene: TRBV5-1
CDR3nt: TGCGCCAGCAGCTTGGGGGGAATGGGAATTGATCAGCCCCAGCATTTT
CDR3aa: CASSLGGMGIDQPQHF

abundance: many
j_gene: TRBJ1-2
d_gene: .
v_gene: TRBV30
CDR3nt: TGTGCCTGGAGTGTACTGCGGGGCTATGGCTACACCTTC
CDR3aa: CAWSVLRGYGYTF

abundance: few
j_gene: TRBJ1-3
d_gene: TRBD1
v_gene: TRBV5-6
CDR3nt: TGTGCCAGCAACCGGGACAGTCCGAGCTCTGGAAACACCATATATTTT
CDR3aa: CASNRDSPSSGNTIYF

abundance: many
j_gene: TRBJ2-7
d_gene: .
v_gene: TRBV7-9
CDR3nt: TGTGCCAGCAGCAAAAGGGAGTTTGAGCAGTACTTC
CDR3aa: CASSKREFEQYF

abundance: many
j_gene: TRBJ2-1
d_gene: TRBD2
v_gene: TRBV7-2
CDR3nt: TGTGCCAGCAGCTTAGTCACGGGAGGGCCAAATGAGCAGTTCTTC
CDR3aa: CASSLVTGGPNEQFF

abundance: many
j_gene: TRBJ1-5
d_gene: .
v_gene: TRBV20-1
CDR3nt: TGCAGTGCTCAATCACCCGCACAGTTTGACAATCAGCCCCAGCATTTT
CDR3aa: CSAQSPAQFDNQPQHF

abundance: many
j_gene: TRBJ2-5
d_gene: .
v_gene: TRBV6-1
CDR3nt: TGTGCCAGCAGTAGATACGGGACACCTAGGCACCAAGAGACCCAGTACTTC
CDR3aa: CASSRYGTPRHQETQYF

abundance: many
j_gene: TRBJ1-6
d_gene: .
v_gene: TRBV5-1
CDR3nt: TGTGCCAGCAGCTTAGACGGCAATTCACCCCTCCACTTT
CDR3aa: CASSLDGNSPLHF

abundance: many
j_gene: TRBJ2-3
d_gene: .
v_gene: TRBV20-1
CDR3nt: TGCAGTGCTAGAGGGCAGACGGATCGCACAGATACGCAGTATTTT
CDR3aa: CSARGQTDRTDTQYF